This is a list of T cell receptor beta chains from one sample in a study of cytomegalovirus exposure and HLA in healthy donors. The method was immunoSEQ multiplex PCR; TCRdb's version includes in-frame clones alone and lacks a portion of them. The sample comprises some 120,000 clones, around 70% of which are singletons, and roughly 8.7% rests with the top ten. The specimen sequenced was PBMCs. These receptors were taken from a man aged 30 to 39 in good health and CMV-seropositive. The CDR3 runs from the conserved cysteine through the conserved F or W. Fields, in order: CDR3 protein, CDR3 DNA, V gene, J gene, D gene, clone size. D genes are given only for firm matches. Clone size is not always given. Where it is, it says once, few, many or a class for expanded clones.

cdr3_aa: CASSAAGTGNTEAFF
cdr3_nt: TGTGCCAGCAGTGCAGCCGGGACAGGGAACACTGAAGCTTTCTTT
v_call: TRBV9
j_call: TRBJ1-1
d_call: TRBD1
clone_size: NA

cdr3_aa: CASSAQGGILGLARNTDTQYF
cdr3_nt: TGTGCCAGCAGTGCACAAGGAGGAATACTGGGACTAGCGAGGAACACAGATACGCAGTATTTT
v_call: TRBV27
j_call: TRBJ2-3
d_call: TRBD2
clone_size: NA

cdr3_aa: CASSEYPRGEQFF
cdr3_nt: TGTGCCAGCAGTGAATATCCGAGGGGGGAGCAGTTCTTC
v_call: TRBV25-1
j_call: TRBJ2-1
d_call: NA
clone_size: once

cdr3_aa: CASRPDLGLGYEQYF
cdr3_nt: TGTGCCAGCAGGCCGGACTTAGGGTTAGGATACGAGCAGTACTTC
v_call: TRBV28
j_call: TRBJ2-7
d_call: NA
clone_size: NA

cdr3_aa: CASSSMDYTDTQYF
cdr3_nt: TGCGCCAGCAGCTCCATGGACTATACAGATACGCAGTATTTT
v_call: TRBV5-1
j_call: TRBJ2-3
d_call: NA
clone_size: few

cdr3_aa: CAIYQGARDVTQYF
cdr3_nt: TGTGCCATATATCAGGGGGCGCGCGATGTGACCCAGTACTTC
v_call: TRBV6-1
j_call: TRBJ2-5
d_call: TRBD1
clone_size: once

cdr3_aa: CASSQGQGAGNQPQHF
cdr3_nt: TGCGCCAGCAGCCAAGGACAGGGGGCTGGCAATCAGCCCCAGCATTTT
v_call: TRBV4-1
j_call: TRBJ1-5
d_call: TRBD1
clone_size: NA

cdr3_aa: CASSSAGTGDWGYTF
cdr3_nt: TGCGCCAGCAGCTCCGCCGGGACAGGGGATTGGGGCTACACCTTC
v_call: TRBV5-1
j_call: TRBJ1-2
d_call: TRBD1
clone_size: NA

cdr3_aa: CAIKQGFRQPQHF
cdr3_nt: TGTGCCATTAAACAGGGATTCAGGCAGCCCCAGCATTTT
v_call: TRBV28
j_call: TRBJ1-5
d_call: NA
clone_size: NA

cdr3_aa: CASREGVNTEAFF
cdr3_nt: TGCGCCAGCAGGGAGGGAGTGAACACTGAAGCTTTCTTT
v_call: TRBV5-1
j_call: TRBJ1-1
d_call: NA
clone_size: NA

cdr3_aa: CASSSGLAGGPSTDTQYF
cdr3_nt: TGTGCCAGCAGCTCGGGACTAGCGGGAGGGCCATCCACAGATACGCAGTATTTT
v_call: TRBV7-6
j_call: TRBJ2-3
d_call: TRBD2
clone_size: NA

cdr3_aa: CASSNPGQGVGELFF
cdr3_nt: TGCGCCAGCAGCAACCCGGGACAGGGGGTCGGGGAGCTGTTTTTT
v_call: TRBV5-1
j_call: TRBJ2-2
d_call: TRBD1
clone_size: NA

cdr3_aa: CASNPGRTEEAFF
cdr3_nt: TGTGCCAGCAACCCTGGTCGGACAGAGGAAGCTTTCTTT
v_call: TRBV6-4
j_call: TRBJ1-1
d_call: NA
clone_size: NA

cdr3_aa: CASSLAIGAEAFF
cdr3_nt: TGTGCCAGCAGCTTAGCGATAGGGGCGGAAGCTTTCTTT
v_call: TRBV7-9
j_call: TRBJ1-1
d_call: NA
clone_size: NA

cdr3_aa: CAWSSPTFSGGAYEQYF
cdr3_nt: TGTGCCTGGAGTTCCCCGACCTTTAGCGGGGGGGCCTACGAGCAGTACTTC
v_call: TRBV30
j_call: TRBJ2-7
d_call: TRBD2
clone_size: NA

cdr3_aa: CASSLTLWTEAFF
cdr3_nt: TGTGCCAGCAGTTTGACTCTCTGGACTGAAGCTTTCTTT
v_call: TRBV27
j_call: TRBJ1-1
d_call: NA
clone_size: NA

cdr3_aa: CASSTLFLGTGLLHSGNTIYF
cdr3_nt: TGTGCCAGTAGTACCTTGTTTCTGGGGACAGGACTACTTCACTCTGGAAACACCATATATTTT
v_call: TRBV19
j_call: TRBJ1-3
d_call: TRBD1
clone_size: few

cdr3_aa: CSVFLGTAQETQYF
cdr3_nt: TGCAGCGTCTTCCTTGGGACAGCTCAAGAGACCCAGTACTTC
v_call: TRBV29-1
j_call: TRBJ2-5
d_call: TRBD1
clone_size: NA

cdr3_aa: CASSPGSGRETQYF
cdr3_nt: TGCGCCAGCAGTCCCGGCTCCGGGAGGGAGACCCAGTACTTC
v_call: TRBV5-1
j_call: TRBJ2-5
d_call: TRBD2
clone_size: once

cdr3_aa: CASSRDTEAFF
cdr3_nt: TGTGCCAGCAGTCGGGACACTGAAGCTTTCTTT
v_call: TRBV28
j_call: TRBJ1-1
d_call: NA
clone_size: NA

cdr3_aa: CASSEAGRMSKTEAFF
cdr3_nt: TGTGCCAGCAGTGAAGCGGGCAGAATGAGTAAGACTGAAGCTTTCTTT
v_call: TRBV6-1
j_call: TRBJ1-1
d_call: NA
clone_size: NA

cdr3_aa: CASSLWDSYANTGELFF
cdr3_nt: TGCGCCAGCAGCTTGTGGGACAGCTACGCGAACACCGGGGAGCTGTTTTTT
v_call: TRBV5-1
j_call: TRBJ2-2
d_call: TRBD1
clone_size: NA

cdr3_aa: CASSSGQATEAFF
cdr3_nt: TGTGCCAGCAGCTCCGGACAGGCAACTGAAGCTTTCTTT
v_call: TRBV7-6
j_call: TRBJ1-1
d_call: TRBD1
clone_size: NA

cdr3_aa: CASSRGGLAGHRSYNEQFF
cdr3_nt: TGTGCCAGCAGTAGGGGGGGACTAGCGGGACACCGCTCCTACAATGAGCAGTTCTTC
v_call: TRBV27
j_call: TRBJ2-1
d_call: TRBD2
clone_size: few

cdr3_aa: CAVGLAIETQYF
cdr3_nt: TGTGCCGTCGGACTAGCGATAGAGACCCAGTACTTC
v_call: TRBV19
j_call: TRBJ2-5
d_call: TRBD2
clone_size: NA

cdr3_aa: CAWSPRYGGSYGYTF
cdr3_nt: TGTGCCTGGAGCCCCAGATACGGGGGATCTTATGGCTACACCTTC
v_call: TRBV30
j_call: TRBJ1-2
d_call: NA
clone_size: NA

cdr3_aa: CASGPGGNQPQHF
cdr3_nt: TGTGCTAGTGGGCCAGGGGGCAATCAGCCCCAGCATTTT
v_call: TRBV12-5
j_call: TRBJ1-5
d_call: NA
clone_size: few

cdr3_aa: CASSPLIQGATYTGNTIYF
cdr3_nt: TGTGCCAGCAGCCCCTTGATCCAGGGGGCTACCTACACTGGAAACACCATATATTTT
v_call: TRBV11-3
j_call: TRBJ1-3
d_call: TRBD1
clone_size: NA

cdr3_aa: CASSRAGHGYTF
cdr3_nt: TGTGCCAGCAGTCGGGCAGGGCATGGCTACACCTTC
v_call: TRBV27
j_call: TRBJ1-2
d_call: NA
clone_size: NA

cdr3_aa: CATSRGKEGARGNTIYF
cdr3_nt: TGTGCCACCAGCAGAGGAAAAGAAGGGGCCCGAGGAAACACCATATATTTT
v_call: TRBV15
j_call: TRBJ1-3
d_call: NA
clone_size: few

cdr3_aa: CASSLDSGNTIYF
cdr3_nt: TGTGCCAGCAGTTTAGACAGTGGAAACACCATATATTTT
v_call: TRBV27
j_call: TRBJ1-3
d_call: NA
clone_size: once

cdr3_aa: CASSVATSSYNEQFF
cdr3_nt: TGTGCCAGCAGCGTAGCCACTAGCTCCTACAATGAGCAGTTCTTC
v_call: TRBV9
j_call: TRBJ2-1
d_call: NA
clone_size: NA

cdr3_aa: CASSIGQGPLVYGYTF
cdr3_nt: TGTGCCAGTAGTATTGGGCAGGGGCCTTTAGTCTATGGCTACACCTTC
v_call: TRBV19
j_call: TRBJ1-2
d_call: NA
clone_size: NA

cdr3_aa: CASSPVPSGGPYNEQFF
cdr3_nt: TGTGCCAGCAGCCCGGTCCCTAGCGGGGGACCCTACAATGAGCAGTTCTTC
v_call: TRBV5-4
j_call: TRBJ2-1
d_call: TRBD2
clone_size: NA

cdr3_aa: CASSFLLAGVSGTDTQYF
cdr3_nt: TGTGCCAGCAGTTTCCTACTAGCGGGGGTCTCGGGGACAGATACGCAGTATTTT
v_call: TRBV27
j_call: TRBJ2-3
d_call: TRBD2
clone_size: NA

cdr3_aa: CAWRLPYTGELFF
cdr3_nt: TGTGCCTGGAGACTACCTTATACCGGGGAGCTGTTTTTT
v_call: TRBV30
j_call: TRBJ2-2
d_call: NA
clone_size: NA

cdr3_aa: CSAAGGEDTEAFF
cdr3_nt: TGCAGCGCTGCAGGGGGCGAGGACACTGAAGCTTTCTTT
v_call: TRBV29-1
j_call: TRBJ1-1
d_call: TRBD1
clone_size: NA

cdr3_aa: CASSLSQETQYF
cdr3_nt: TGCGCCAGCAGCCTCTCCCAAGAGACCCAGTACTTC
v_call: TRBV5-1
j_call: TRBJ2-5
d_call: NA
clone_size: NA

cdr3_aa: CASSVLGTSGLPTDTQYF
cdr3_nt: TGTGCCAGCAGCGTCCTCGGGACTAGCGGGTTGCCCACAGATACGCAGTATTTT
v_call: TRBV7-2
j_call: TRBJ2-3
d_call: TRBD2
clone_size: NA

cdr3_aa: CASSQSMTSGVIRSSYNEQFF
cdr3_nt: TGCGCCAGCAGCCAATCTATGACTAGCGGGGTCATAAGATCGTCCTACAATGAGCAGTTCTTC
v_call: TRBV4-1
j_call: TRBJ2-1
d_call: TRBD2
clone_size: NA